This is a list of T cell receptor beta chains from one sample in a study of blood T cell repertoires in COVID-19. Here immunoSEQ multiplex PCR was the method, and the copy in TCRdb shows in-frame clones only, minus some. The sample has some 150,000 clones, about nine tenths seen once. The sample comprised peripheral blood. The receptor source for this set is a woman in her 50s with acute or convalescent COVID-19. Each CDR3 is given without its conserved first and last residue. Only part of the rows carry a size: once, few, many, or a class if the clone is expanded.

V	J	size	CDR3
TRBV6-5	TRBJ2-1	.	ASSRHNEQF
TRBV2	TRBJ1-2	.	ASSEAMRFHT
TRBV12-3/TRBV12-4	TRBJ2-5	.	ASSNNFGETQY
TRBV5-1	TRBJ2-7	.	ASSPGLQKSYEQY
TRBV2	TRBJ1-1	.	ASIPPGPGTEAF
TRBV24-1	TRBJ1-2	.	ATSEAPGTGYGYT
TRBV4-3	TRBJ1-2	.	ASSGRTGGLYYGYT
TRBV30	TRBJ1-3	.	AWSVQAGPGNTIY
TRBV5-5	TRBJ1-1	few	ASSFGNTEAF
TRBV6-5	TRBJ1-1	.	ASSYSRAREAEAF
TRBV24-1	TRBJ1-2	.	ATSDGPGTGGDYGYT
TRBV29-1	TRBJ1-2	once	SVSVEGYT
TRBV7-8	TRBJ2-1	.	ASSRYDNEQF
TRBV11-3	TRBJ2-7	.	ASSPRVSYEQY
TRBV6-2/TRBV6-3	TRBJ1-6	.	ASSYMTGNSPLH
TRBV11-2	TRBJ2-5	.	ASSPPEETQY
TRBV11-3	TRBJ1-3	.	ASSRDSRSGNTIY
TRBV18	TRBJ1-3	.	ASSPPTVPGNTIY
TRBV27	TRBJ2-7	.	ASSRHRDKSSYEQY
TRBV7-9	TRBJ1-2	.	ASSANRVGYT
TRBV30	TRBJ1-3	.	ACKDGGNTIY
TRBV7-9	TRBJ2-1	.	ASSVSFSYNEQF
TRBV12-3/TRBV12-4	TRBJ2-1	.	ASSPQGWNEQF
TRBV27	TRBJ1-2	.	ASQDRNYGYT
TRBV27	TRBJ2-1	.	ASRSGGLVGEQF
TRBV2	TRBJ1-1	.	ASSESAGATEAF
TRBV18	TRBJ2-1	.	ASSPDTGTSSYNEQF
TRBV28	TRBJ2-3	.	ASSSLAGVRADTQY
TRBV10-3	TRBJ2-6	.	AISESTTAGANVLT
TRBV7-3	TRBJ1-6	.	ASSLKGANSPLH
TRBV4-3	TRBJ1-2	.	ASSQWDRANYGYT
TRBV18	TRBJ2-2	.	ASSPYVGQTTGELF
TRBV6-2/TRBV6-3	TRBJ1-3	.	ASSYSRAGNTIY
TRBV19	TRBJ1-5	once	ASRGQVGNQPQH
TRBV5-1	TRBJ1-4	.	ASSLLGALTTNEKLF
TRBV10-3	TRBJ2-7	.	AISRTGIAYEQY
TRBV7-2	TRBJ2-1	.	ASSSGTKGIHNEQF
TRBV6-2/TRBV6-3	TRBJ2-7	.	ASSYAEREGSYEQY
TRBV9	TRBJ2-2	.	ASSYRGLTGELF
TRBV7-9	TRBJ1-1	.	ASTLGDRGNMNTEAF
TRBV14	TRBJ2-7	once	ASSQDSGTSGGPYEQY
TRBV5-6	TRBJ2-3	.	ASSRSDTQY
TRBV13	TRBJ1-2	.	ASSSPSGYGYT
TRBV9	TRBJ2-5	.	ASSEGLAGGLGTQY
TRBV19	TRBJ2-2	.	ASTQDRFTGELF
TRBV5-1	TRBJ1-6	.	ASSLLQDYNSPLH
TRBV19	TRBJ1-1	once	ASRRGTLNTEAF
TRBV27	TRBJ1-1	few	ASSSGQIENTEAF
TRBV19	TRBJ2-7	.	ASRGHGEVYEQY
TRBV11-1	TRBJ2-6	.	ASSLGGAGANVLT
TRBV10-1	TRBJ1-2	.	ARHHTDFYGYT
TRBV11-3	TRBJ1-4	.	ASSLGQGAAANEKLF
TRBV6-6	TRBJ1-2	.	ASSYSFYGYT
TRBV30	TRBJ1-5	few	AWSGTGENQPQH